Following are 22 T cell receptor beta chains from one sample sequenced in a study of cytomegalovirus exposure and HLA in healthy donors listed by TCRdb under 2017. The library was generated by the immunoSEQ multiplex PCR assay. For the multiplex PCR, a mixture combining 60 forward primers for TCR Vbeta segments and 13 reverse primers for TCR Jbeta segments was used. The table was pulled from immuneACCESS by TCRdb, which kept in-frame rearrangements only. Such tables lose some clones; where checked, under half of the loss comes from unresolved V genes, and the rest has no known cause. Present in this sample are about 200,000 clones, about 82% of which were seen just once. About 3.1% of the sample goes to the ten largest clones. The sample taken for sequencing was PBMCs. Receptors were obtained from a man aged 25 to 45 in good health and CMV-seronegative.

This clone was picked up a small number of times. J is TRBJ1-3 and V is TRBV19; TRBD1 matches 8 bases. The length of the CDR3 is 14 residues. Germline CDR1 reads LNHDA; CDR2 reads SQIVND (reference sequence). V was pared by 5 bases and J by 2 bases, with 2 bases of the junction left unmatched. CDR3 residues: CASSDRGPGNTIYF. The CDR3 DNA sequence: TGTGCCAGTAGTGACAGGGGACCTGGAAACACCATATATTTT.

The rearrangement uses TRBV10-3 and TRBJ2-7, with D unclear. The CDR3 is 12 amino acids. Germline CDR1 and CDR2: ENHRY and SYGVKD. The ends were cut back, 2 bases at V and 5 bases at J, with 7 bases in the middle. The CDR3 reads CAISEESHEQYF. CDR3 sequence (DNA): TGTGCCATCAGTGAGGAGAGCCACGAGCAGTACTTC.

CDR3 residues: CASSPQGREETQYF. CDR3 nucleotides: TGTGCCAGCAGTCCCCAGGGGAGGGAAGAGACCCAGTACTTC. The chain is built from TRBV27 and TRBJ2-5; D possibly corresponds to TRBD2 (7 bases). With 5 bases removed from V and 3 bases from J, the gap between germline ends came to 13 bases. The CDR3 has 14 residues. The germline gives CDR1 MNHEY, CDR2 SMNVEV (reference sequence).

CDR3 loop: CAKELSSGNTIYF. The CDR3, as DNA: TGTGCCAAAGAACTGTCCTCTGGAAACACCATATATTTT. This chain joins TRBV2 and TRBJ1-3; D is undetermined. Trimming shortened V by 10 bases and J by 0 bases, and 10 bases separated the two germline ends. CDR1 and CDR2 (germline): SNHLY, FYNNEI. The CDR3 spans 13 residues. The variable domain in full, with the rest retrieved from reference TRBV2 and TRBJ1-3, is EPEVTQTPSHQVTQMGQEVILRCVPISNHLYFYWYRQILGQKVEFLVSFYNNEISEKSEIFDDQFSVERPDGSNFTLKIRSTKLEDSAMYFCAKELSSGNTIYFGEGSWLTVV.

The V and J genes are TRBV7-9 and TRBJ2-1, with 7 bases fitting TRBD1. In germline, CDR1 is SEHNR, CDR2 FQNEAQ (reference sequence). V lost 5 bases and J lost 5; bases outside the gene matches: 6. CDR3 size: 14 residues. The CDR3 sequence: CASSNTDRDNEQFF. CDR3 in DNA: TGTGCCAGCAGCAATACCGACAGGGACAATGAGCAGTTCTTC.

This clone has only a few counts. The chain is built from TRBV15 and TRBJ2-7; the match to TRBD2 covers 8 bases. Unmatched junction bases numbered 9, after V lost 1 base and J lost 1 base. The germline V gene has CDR1 LNHNV and CDR2 YYDKDF (reference sequence). The CDR3 loop spans 17 amino acids. The CDR3: CATSRVYGTRESYEQYF. The CDR3 region has the DNA TGTGCCACCAGCAGAGTCTACGGGACTAGGGAGTCCTACGAGCAGTACTTC.

The genes are TRBV28 and TRBJ2-7; D not certain. CDR1 MDHEN and CDR2 SYDVKM come from the germline V gene. The length of the CDR3 is 15 residues. V was clipped by 5 bases and J by 4 bases, with 18 bases between them. CDR3 coding DNA: TGTGCCAGCAGTACTAAACGACGGCAAGTTTACGAGCAGTACTTC. Translation gives CASSTKRRQVYEQYF.

The chain combines TRBV28 with TRBJ1-1, with 8 positions matching TRBD1. With 6 bases clipped from V and 6 bases from J, the junction kept 6 bases outside the gene matches. The CDR3 extends over 13 amino acids. The germline gives CDR1 MDHEN, CDR2 SYDVKM. Written as DNA, the CDR3 is TGTGCCAGCAGAGGACAGGGACGGGCTGAAGCTTTCTTT. The encoded protein is CASRGQGRAEAFF.

The chain couples TRBV13 to TRBJ1-6; TRBD1 matches at 10 bases. With V trimmed by 5 bases and J by 5 bases, 3 bases remained unmatched. Germline CDR1 reads PRHDT; CDR2 reads FYEKMQ (reference sequence). The CDR3 covers 15 residues. The CDR3: CASSPTGGDNSPLHF. The CDR3 DNA follows: TGTGCCAGCAGCCCGACAGGGGGCGATAATTCACCCCTCCACTTT.

The gene calls are TRBV6-1 and TRBJ2-3; D is unclear. From germline, CDR1 is MNHNS and CDR2 SASEGT. With 2 bases removed from V and 4 bases from J, the gap between germline ends came to 13 bases. This CDR3 comprises 15 residues. DNA for the CDR3: TGTGCCAGCAGTGAATGGATAGACACCGCAGATACGCAGTATTTT. Translated, it gives CASSEWIDTADTQYF.

V usage is TRBV5-1 and J usage is TRBJ2-5; 7 positions match TRBD2. The V gene's germline CDR1 is SGHRS and CDR2 YFSETQ. V shed 4 bases, J shed 1 base, and the junction held 7 bases outside the gene matches. This CDR3 has 15 residues. CDR3 nucleotides: TGCGCCAGCAGCCTGCGCGGGACTATCCAAGAGACCCAGTACTTC. It translates to CASSLRGTIQETQYF.

The chain employs TRBV29-1 and TRBJ2-3, with 9 bases that match TRBD1. CDR1 and CDR2 from the germline V gene are SQVTM and ANQGSEA. Trimming cost V 3 bases and J 6 bases; bases outside gene matches: 4. The CDR3 has 13 residues. CDR3: CSVDWTGVDTQYF. The CDR3 DNA reads as TGCAGCGTTGATTGGACAGGGGTGGATACGCAGTATTTT.

The chain recombines TRBV4-1 with TRBJ1-5; a weak D match, TRBD1 (5 bases). This CDR3 is 15 amino acids long. Germline assignment: CDR1 MGHRA and CDR2 YSYEKL. Trimming left V 4 bases short and J 5 bases short, with 15 bases between. CDR3 loop: CASSRKIGGDQPQHF. CDR3 DNA sequence: TGCGCCAGCAGCCGCAAAATCGGGGGAGATCAGCCCCAGCATTTT.

The table lists this clone with a count of one. V and J are TRBV6-5 and TRBJ1-4, with D possibly TRBD1 on 5 matching bases. The CDR3 consists of 15 residues. V was shortened by 4 bases and J by 7 bases, with 16 bases between the two germline ends. The germline gives CDR1 MNHEY, CDR2 SVGAGI. The CDR3 DNA is TGTGCCAGCAGTTCCCAGGGAAATTTTGCTGAAAAACTGTTTTTT. Its protein product is CASSSQGNFAEKLFF.

CDR3 loop: CASSQGAWNEKLFF. In nucleotides, the CDR3 is TGTGCCAGCAGCCAGGGGGCGTGGAATGAAAAACTGTTTTTT. V is TRBV27 and J is TRBJ1-4; TRBD1 matches at 8 bases. The V segment lost 6 bases and the J segment 5 bases; nucleotides outside the gene matches: 5. From germline, CDR1 is MNHEY and CDR2 SMNVEV (reference sequence). The CDR3 has 14 residues.

The chain joins TRBV27 to TRBJ1-3; D is unclear. V gave up 3 bases and J gave up 4 bases, with 7 bases separating them. Germline lookup yields CDR1 MNHEY and CDR2 SMNVEV (reference sequence). CDR3 length equals 13 residues. The CDR3 loop is CASSFGRGNTIYF. CDR3 DNA sequence: TGTGCCAGCAGTTTCGGCAGGGGAAACACCATATATTTT.

The chain joins TRBV9 to TRBJ2-5, with D possibly being TRBD2 (6 bases). Germline V lookup: CDR1 SGDLS, CDR2 YYNGEE. V gave up 0 bases and J gave up 5 bases, with 17 bases separating them. The CDR3 is 16 amino acids. The CDR3: CASSVADGAGKETQYF. DNA for the CDR3: TGTGCCAGCAGCGTAGCCGACGGGGCGGGGAAGGAGACCCAGTACTTC.

V gene TRBV6-1 combines with J gene TRBJ2-2; no reliable D call. From germline, CDR1 is MNHNS and CDR2 SASEGT. The CDR3 covers 10 residues. V lost 8 bases and J 6 bases, leaving 4 bases between the germline ends. The CDR3 nucleotides read TGTGCCAGCGCGGCCGGGGAGCTGTTTTTT. Translating gives CASAAGELFF.

The J gene is TRBJ2-7, the V gene TRBV27; 7 positions agree with TRBD1. Germline V gives CDR1 MNHEY, CDR2 SMNVEV (reference sequence). The CDR3 has 14 amino acids. After removal of 6 bases from V and 3 bases from J, the junction contained 8 bases not matched to a gene. The CDR3 nucleotides read TGTGCCAGCAGACAGCCTGGGGACAGCTACGAGCAGTACTTC. Amino acid sequence: CASRQPGDSYEQYF.

The chain joins TRBV7-2 to TRBJ1-2; TRBD1 agrees at 7 bases. This CDR3 is built from 13 residues. V lost 6 bases and J lost 3; bases outside the gene matches: 4. CDR1 is SGHTA, CDR2 FQGNSA, per germline. CDR3 protein: CASSPDRDYGYTF. In DNA, the CDR3 is TGTGCCAGCAGTCCAGACAGGGACTATGGCTACACCTTC. The variable domain in full, with the rest retrieved from reference TRBV7-2 and TRBJ1-2, is GAGVSQSPSNKVTEKGKDVELRCDPISGHTALYWYRQSLGQGLEFLIYFQGNSAPDKSGLPSDRFSAERTGGSVSTLTIQRTQQEDSAVYLCASSPDRDYGYTFGSGTRLTVV.

The genes are TRBV4-1 and TRBJ1-5; TRBD1 is a possible D gene (6 bases). The CDR3 has 15 amino acids. In germline, CDR1 is MGHRA, CDR2 YSYEKL. Between the trimmed V and J ends, which lost 0 bases and 6 bases, there was a span of 12 bases. The CDR3 reads CASSQDTTGGQPQHF. In DNA, the CDR3 is TGCGCCAGCAGCCAAGATACGACAGGCGGTCAGCCCCAGCATTTT.

The chain recombines TRBV13 with TRBJ1-2; no definite D call. The V and J ends lost 0 bases and 4 bases respectively, with 12 bases between them. The CDR3 contains 15 residues. Germline V gives CDR1 PRHDT, CDR2 FYEKMQ (reference sequence). DNA of the CDR3: TGTGCCAGCAGCTTAGGCCAGGTAGGAGGCTATGGCTACACCTTC. Protein product: CASSLGQVGGYGYTF.